This entry lists 22 T cell receptor beta chains sequenced from one sample in a study of human T cells and chemical hapten exposure. Sample time point: healthy volunteer bleed at 2 weeks. From whole blood left unfractionated, total RNA was extracted. TCRdb redid the calling of the RACE reads with MiXCR, one entry per CDR3 protein. The sample holds around 130,000 distinct CDR3 sequences, around 8.3% seen once. Sequenced: whole blood. The source is a male donor in good health. Some clones in this sample may be carry-over from other donors' samples.

This clonotype was detected many times. This chain joins TRBV6-6 and TRBJ2-5, with D hard to call. Germline assignment: CDR1 MNHNY and CDR2 SVGAGI (reference sequence). This CDR3 is 13 amino acids long. V was shortened by 6 bases and J by 2 bases, with 10 bases between the two germline ends. The CDR3 region has the DNA TGTGCCAGCAGCCCCTCACGGCAAGAGACCCAGTACTTC. It encodes CASSPSRQETQYF.

The chain uses TRBV7-3 and TRBJ2-3; TRBD2 matches at 9 bases. CDR3 length: 18 amino acids. The ends lost 2 bases at V and 3 bases at J; junction bases unmatched: 12. Germline values: CDR1 SGHTA, CDR2 FQGTGA. The CDR3 is CASSLGLLAGVRTDTQYF. The CDR3 DNA reads TGTGCCAGCAGCTTAGGGTTACTAGCGGGCGTTCGAACAGATACGCAGTATTTT.

This clonotype was counted only a few times. The chain recombines TRBV27 with TRBJ1-2, with D perhaps TRBD1 (5 bases). The V and J ends lost 4 bases and 2 bases respectively, with 11 bases between them. The germline V gene encodes CDR1 MNHEY and CDR2 SMNVEV (reference sequence). The CDR3 contains 14 residues. The CDR3 is CASSSPAGNYGYTF. The CDR3 region has the DNA TGTGCCAGCAGTTCGCCGGCAGGGAACTATGGCTACACCTTC.

This clonotype came up many times. The DNA for the CDR3 is TGTGCCAGCAGCTCCCTTGGACTCTCCCCCATAGGCTACACCTTC. It is translated as CASSSLGLSPIGYTF. The chain employs TRBV11-2 and TRBJ1-2; D not certain. Germline V gives CDR1 SGHAT, CDR2 FQNNGV. V lost 4 bases and J lost 8, with 20 bases in between. The CDR3 consists of 15 residues.

This clonotype was counted a few times. This chain links TRBV7-2 with TRBJ2-5; D perhaps matches TRBD2 (5 bases). Germline loops: CDR1 SGHTA, CDR2 FQGNSA. Trimming pared 0 bases from V and 5 bases from J, leaving 7 bases between. The CDR3 totals 13 residues. The DNA for the CDR3 is TGTGCCAGCAGCTTAGCCCCGGGGGAGACCCAGTACTTC. As protein: CASSLAPGETQYF. The full variable domain, its missing parts supplied by reference TRBV7-2 and TRBJ2-5, is GAGVSQSPSNKVTEKGKDVELRCDPISGHTALYWYRQSLGQGLEFLIYFQGNSAPDKSGLPSDRFSAERTGGSVSTLTIQRTQQEDSAVYLCASSLAPGETQYFGPGTRLLVL.

The rearrangement uses TRBV11-2 and TRBJ2-6, with 14 bases matching TRBD2. After removal of 5 bases from V and 2 bases from J, the junction contained 5 bases not matched to a gene. The CDR3 extends over 18 amino acids. The germline V gene encodes CDR1 SGHAT and CDR2 FQNNGV. Here the CDR3 DNA reads TGTGCCAGCAGCCCCCGACTAGCGGGAGGGGCTGGGGCCAACGTCCTGACTTTC. Residues: CASSPRLAGGAGANVLTF.

This clonotype was recorded a few times. The V and J genes are TRBV6-5 and TRBJ1-2; D unclear. V lost 2 bases and J lost 8, with 15 bases in between. The CDR3 consists of 14 residues. Germline CDR1 reads MNHEY; CDR2 reads SVGAGI. The CDR3 DNA reads TGTGCCAGCAGTTACAGCGGGGATGGTCGGGGCTACACCTTC. Protein sequence: CASSYSGDGRGYTF.

This clonotype showed up many times. This chain uses TRBV7-9 with TRBJ2-1; no definite D call. V was clipped by 5 bases and J by 8 bases, with 16 bases between them. Germline assignment: CDR1 SEHNR and CDR2 FQNEAQ (reference sequence). CDR3 size: 14 residues. The CDR3 region is CASSRGPVVDEQFF. The CDR3 nucleotides read TGTGCCAGCAGCCGAGGACCCGTTGTGGATGAGCAGTTCTTC.

This clonotype has more than one count but fewer than ten. This chain uses TRBV10-3 with TRBJ2-7; no firm D call. Germline loops: CDR1 ENHRY, CDR2 SYGVKD. V dropped 8 bases and J dropped 4 bases, with 15 bases sitting between them. CDR3 length: 13 amino acids. The CDR3 coding sequence is TGTGCCATCGGAAAGGACGAGAGATACGAGCAGTACTTC. Translated, it gives CAIGKDERYEQYF.

The sample holds many counts of this clonotype. The gene calls are TRBV6-6 and TRBJ2-7; D unresolved. CDR3 length: 15 residues. CDR1 is MNHNY and CDR2 is SVGAGI in the germline V gene (reference sequence). Trimming shortened V by 6 bases and J by 0 bases, and 15 bases separated the two germline ends. CDR3 in DNA: TGTGCCAGCAGCCCCGGGCAGGCGAGCTCCTACGAGCAGTACTTC. Its translation: CASSPGQASSYEQYF.

CDR3 loop: CASSPSVYRDRARYFYGYTF. The CDR3 DNA sequence: TGTGCCAGCTCACCATCGGTTTACCGGGACAGAGCCCGTTACTTCTATGGCTACACCTTC. V is TRBV18 and J is TRBJ1-2; 7 nucleotides match TRBD1. With 2 bases clipped from V and 4 bases from J, the junction kept 22 bases outside the gene matches. CDR1 and CDR2 (germline): KGHSH, LQKENI. This CDR3 comprises 20 residues.

The sample holds a few counts of this clonotype. V is TRBV6-1 and J is TRBJ2-7; tentatively, D is TRBD1 (6 bases). Looked up from germline, CDR1 is MNHNS and CDR2 is SASEGT. Trimming removed 7 bases at V and 2 bases at J, with 15 bases between. The CDR3 is 14 residues long. For the CDR3, the DNA is TGTGCCAGCACCTTACAGGGTCGCCCCTACGAGCAGTACTTC. This gives the protein CASTLQGRPYEQYF.

This rearrangement joins TRBV12-5 to TRBJ2-7; the match to TRBD1 covers 8 bases. Germline loops: CDR1 LGHNT, CDR2 FRNRAP. This CDR3 region has 13 residues. Losses at the gene ends were 6 bases for V and 7 bases for J; bases not matched to a gene: 8. The CDR3 sequence is CASGAGGASEQYF. Written as DNA, the CDR3 is TGTGCTAGTGGGGCAGGGGGCGCGTCTGAGCAGTACTTC. The whole variable domain, remainder taken from reference TRBV12-5 and TRBJ2-7, is DARVTQTPRHKVTEMGQEVTMRCQPILGHNTVFWYRQTMMQGLELLAYFRNRAPLDDSGMPKDRFSAEMPDATLATLKIQPSEPRDSAVYFCASGAGGASEQYFGPGTRLTVT.

The chain employs TRBV6-1 and TRBJ2-4; TRBD1 matches 12 bases. The junction had 14 bases not matched to a gene; V was cut back by 2 bases and J by 0 bases. Germline V gene lookup returns CDR1 MNHNS and CDR2 SASEGT. The CDR3 has 21 amino acids. This CDR3 is CASSELPPGQGALLAKNIQYF. The CDR3 DNA sequence: TGTGCCAGCAGTGAACTGCCACCGGGACAGGGGGCATTACTAGCCAAAAACATTCAGTACTTC.

This clonotype appeared a few times. The rearrangement uses TRBV10-3 and TRBJ2-5; a possible D gene is TRBD2 (6 bases). Looked up from germline, CDR1 is ENHRY and CDR2 is SYGVKD. The CDR3 is made up of 13 amino acids. Trimming shortened V by 4 bases and J by 5 bases, and 11 bases separated the two germline ends. DNA for the CDR3: TGTGCCATCAGTGGGGACTTACCGGAGACCCAGTACTTC. Encoded protein: CAISGDLPETQYF.

This clonotype was counted a few times. The V call is TRBV3-1, the J call TRBJ2-2; 10 bases fit TRBD2. The germline V gene has CDR1 LGHDT and CDR2 YNNKEL (reference sequence). The CDR3 has 15 amino acids. Trimming removed 5 bases from V and 6 bases from J; junction bases left unmatched: 6. As DNA, the CDR3 is TGTGCCAGCAGCGGGCTAGCGGGAGTTGCCGGGGAGCTGTTTTTT. As protein: CASSGLAGVAGELFF.

V is TRBV6-6 and J is TRBJ2-2; 9 bases agree with TRBD1. The ends lost 6 bases at V and 4 bases at J; junction bases unmatched: 6. Germline CDR1 is MNHNY and CDR2 is SVGAGI (reference sequence). The CDR3 length is 15 residues. CDR3 in amino acids: CASSRGQGSTGELFF. The CDR3, as DNA: TGTGCCAGCAGCAGGGGACAGGGCTCCACCGGGGAGCTGTTTTTT.

Many counts were recorded for this clonotype. The chain has TRBV20-1 and TRBJ2-1; 9 bases line up with TRBD1. V was clipped by 0 bases and J by 0 bases; unmatched bases: 3. The CDR3 runs 16 residues. Looked up from germline, CDR1 is DFQATT and CDR2 is SNEGSKA (reference sequence). CDR3 residues: CSAREQGAPSYNEQFF. CDR3 coding DNA: TGCAGTGCTAGAGAACAGGGGGCTCCCTCCTACAATGAGCAGTTCTTC.

CDR3 region: CASSNGKGVNEQFF. CDR3 DNA: TGTGCCAGTAGTAATGGAAAGGGGGTCAATGAGCAGTTCTTC. V and J are TRBV19 and TRBJ2-1, with D possibly matching TRBD1 (6 bases). The ends were cut back, 4 bases at V and 6 bases at J, with 13 bases in the middle. CDR3 length: 14 residues. Looked up from germline, CDR1 is LNHDA and CDR2 is SQIVND (reference sequence).

This clonotype has just a few counts. The rearrangement uses TRBV27 and TRBJ1-5; D might be TRBD1 (6 bases). The CDR3 covers 16 residues. Trimming pared 4 bases from V and 0 bases from J, leaving 13 bases between. Germline values: CDR1 MNHEY, CDR2 SMNVEV (reference sequence). The DNA for the CDR3 is TGTGCCAGCAGTTCCTTGGACAGAACTAGCAATCAGCCCCAGCATTTT. Its translation: CASSSLDRTSNQPQHF.

This clonotype was counted a few times. The V call is TRBV12-3 or TRBV12-4, the J call TRBJ1-5; 8 bases align to TRBD1. Unmatched junction bases numbered 10, after V lost 6 bases and J lost 6 bases. CDR3 length: 15 residues. CDR3 DNA: TGTGCCAGCAGCTCCAGGCAGGGGGCGGGTCAGCCCCAGCATTTT. Protein sequence: CASSSRQGAGQPQHF.

The chain recombines TRBV29-1 with TRBJ1-2; a possible D gene is TRBD1 (5 bases). The CDR3 loop spans 14 amino acids. From germline, CDR1 is SQVTM and CDR2 ANQGSEA. Trimming took off 6 bases at V and 4 bases at J, with 18 bases between the two ends. The CDR3: CSVSTGADGYGYTF. CDR3 DNA sequence: TGCAGCGTCTCCACAGGCGCGGACGGCTATGGCTACACCTTC. Full variable domain (missing parts from reference TRBV29-1 and TRBJ1-2): SAVISQKPSRDICQRGTSLTIQCQVDSQVTMMFWYRQQPGQSLTLIATANQGSEATYESGFVIDKFPISRPNLTFSTLTVSNMSPEDSSIYLCSVSTGADGYGYTFGSGTRLTVV.